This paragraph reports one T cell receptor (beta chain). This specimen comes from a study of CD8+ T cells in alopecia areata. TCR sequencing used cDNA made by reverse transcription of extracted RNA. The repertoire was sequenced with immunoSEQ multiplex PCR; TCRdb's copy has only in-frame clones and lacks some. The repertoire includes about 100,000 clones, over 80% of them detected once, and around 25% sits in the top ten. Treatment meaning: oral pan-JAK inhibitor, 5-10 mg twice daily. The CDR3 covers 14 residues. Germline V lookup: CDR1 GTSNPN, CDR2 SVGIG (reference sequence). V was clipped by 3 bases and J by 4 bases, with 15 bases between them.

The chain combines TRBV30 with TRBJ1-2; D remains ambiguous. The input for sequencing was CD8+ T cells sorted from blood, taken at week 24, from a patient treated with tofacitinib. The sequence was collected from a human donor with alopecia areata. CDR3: CAWSPGSGLYGYTF. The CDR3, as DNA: TGTGCCTGGAGCCCCGGGAGCGGACTCTATGGCTACACCTTC.